Included here is one T cell receptor beta chain sequence, with context. The antigen is unknown. These data come from a study of cytomegalovirus exposure and HLA in healthy donors. The study ran its PCR with 60 Vbeta and 13 Jbeta primers. TCRdb keeps only in-frame clones here, not all; method: immunoSEQ multiplex PCR. The specimen's table records 150,000 to 200,000 clones. Germline CDR1 SGHRS, CDR2 YFSETQ. The CDR3 spans 15 residues. V was pared by 4 bases and J by 5 bases, with 5 bases of the junction left unmatched. General observations from the study: The only immune exposure information that was available was CMV serostatus.

This TCR was sampled from a man aged 25-40 years in good health and CMV-seronegative. V and J are TRBV5-1 and TRBJ2-1, with 11 positions matching TRBD1. Sequenced: PBMCs. CDR3 nucleotide sequence: TGCGCCAGCAGCGGCGGACAGGGGGCTAACAATGAGCAGTTCTTC. It codes for CASSGGQGANNEQFF. The full variable domain, rest sourced from reference TRBV5-1 and TRBJ2-1, is KAGVTQTPRYLIKTRGQQVTLSCSPISGHRSVSWYQQTPGQGLQFLFEYFSETQRNKGNFPGRFSGRQFSNSRSEMNVSTLELGDSALYLCASSGGQGANNEQFFGPGTRLTVL.